Below are 31 T cell receptor beta chains sequenced from a single sample in a study of control samples from healthy donors and cancer patients. The data were produced by immunoSEQ multiplex PCR, yet TCRdb's version contains in-frame clones alone and is incomplete. Counted here are about 92,000 clones, roughly 82% occurring once; the ten biggest clones make up around a tenth. The sequenced material came from blood. These receptors all come from an older woman in good health.

The chain combines TRBV5-6 with TRBJ2-7, with D possibly TRBD2 on 6 matching bases. V lost 5 bases and J lost 13, with 19 bases in between. The germline V gene encodes CDR1 SGHDT and CDR2 YYEEEE. This CDR3 comprises 12 residues. CDR3 residues: CASSSPGTACYF. DNA for the CDR3: TGTGCCAGCAGTTCCCCCGGGACTGCATGTTACTTC.

This clone was found once. The genes are TRBV21-1 and TRBJ1-1. TRBV21-1 is termed a pseudogene. CDR3 length equals 15 residues. The CDR3 sequence: CASEGQKDGNTEAFF. CDR3 in DNA: TGTGCCAGCGAGGGGCAGAAAGACGGGAACACTGAAGCTTTCTTT.

This clone showed up just once. The CDR3 here is CASNLDRARSLHF. CDR3 coding DNA: TGTGCCAGCAACTTGGACAGGGCAAGATCCCTCCACTTT. The chain uses TRBV2 and TRBJ1-6; 8 bases are shared with TRBD1. Trimming cost V 7 bases and J 14 bases; bases outside gene matches: 10. CDR1 is SNHLY and CDR2 is FYNNEI in the germline V gene. The CDR3 totals 13 residues.

The CDR3 region has the DNA TGTGCCAGCAGTGACATGGGGACGTTTCCGCAGAGAGGCAATCAGCCCCAGCATTTT. Its protein is CASSDMGTFPQRGNQPQHF. This chain joins TRBV6-4 and TRBJ1-5, with a tentative D call TRBD1 (5 bases). CDR1 MRHNA and CDR2 SNTAGT come from the germline V gene. The CDR3 has 19 amino acids. Trimming shortened V by 2 bases and J by 2 bases, and 22 bases separated the two germline ends.

This chain uses TRBV10-3 with TRBJ1-5; D unresolved. Germline-derived CDR1 and CDR2 are ENHRY and SYGVKD. This CDR3 is built from 13 residues. Trimming took 5 bases from V and 2 from J, leaving 7 bases between them. The CDR3 coding sequence is TGTGCCATCAGTCCCGAGGGCAATCAGCCCCAGCATTTT. Translating gives CAISPEGNQPQHF.

This rearrangement joins TRBV5-6 to TRBJ1-3; D unclear. Germline CDR1 SGHDT, CDR2 YYEEEE. The CDR3 is 16 amino acids. The V gene lost 1 base and the J gene lost 0 bases, with 11 bases spanning the gap. The chain's CDR3 is CASSLQTRSSGNTIYF. CDR3 nucleotides: TGTGCCAGCAGCTTGCAGACGAGGAGCTCTGGAAACACCATATATTTT. The variable domain in full, with the rest retrieved from reference TRBV5-6 and TRBJ1-3, is DAGVTQSPTHLIKTRGQQVTLRCSPKSGHDTVSWYQQALGQGPQFIFQYYEEEERQRGNFPDRFSGHQFPNYSSELNVNALLLGDSALYLCASSLQTRSSGNTIYFGEGSWLTVV.

The CDR3 region has the DNA TGTGCCAGCAGTCCTAGGGGGGCGGAATATGGCTACACCTTC. It is translated as CASSPRGAEYGYTF. V usage is TRBV7-2 and J usage is TRBJ1-2; a weak D match, TRBD1 (6 bases). Trimming cost V 6 bases and J 5 bases, with 16 bases left between them. The CDR3 runs to 14 residues. CDR1 SGHTA and CDR2 FQGNSA come from the germline V gene.

The V and J genes are TRBV7-2 and TRBJ1-4, with D possibly matching TRBD1 (6 bases). Germline loops: CDR1 SGHTA, CDR2 FQGNSA. This CDR3 has 15 residues. V was pared by 6 bases and J by 2 bases, with 13 bases between. In DNA, the CDR3 is TGTGCCAGCAGGGCCTCGGGGGGCACTAATGAAAAACTGTTTTTT. Amino acid sequence: CASRASGGTNEKLFF.

This chain connects TRBV11-2 to TRBJ1-1; D is undetermined. The CDR3 totals 12 residues. Trimming cost V 7 bases and J 1 base, with 7 bases left between them. Germline loops: CDR1 SGHAT, CDR2 FQNNGV. The CDR3 DNA reads as TGTGCCAGCACCCGTGGGAACACTGAAGCTTTCTTT. Translation gives CASTRGNTEAFF.

The chain couples TRBV19 to TRBJ2-1, with 12 bases lining up with TRBD2. The length of the CDR3 is 16 residues. The V gene end was trimmed by 7 bases and the J gene end by 2 bases; junction bases not matched to a gene: 6. Germline CDR1 LNHDA, CDR2 SQIVND (reference sequence). CDR3 in DNA: TGTGCCAGTACCCAACTAGCGGGAGGCACCTACAATGAGCAGTTCTTC. Translating gives CASTQLAGGTYNEQFF.

The chain combines TRBV7-2 with TRBJ2-5; 7 bases fit TRBD2. The CDR3 has 16 residues. Trimming cost V 1 base and J 9 bases; bases outside gene matches: 14. CDR1 SGHTA and CDR2 FQGNSA come from the germline V gene. The CDR3, as DNA: TGTGCCAGCAGCTTAGGACTAGCAACTCCTCCAAGATCCCAGTACTTC. Its translation: CASSLGLATPPRSQYF. Using reference TRBV7-2 and TRBJ2-5 for the parts outside the CDR3, the full variable domain is GAGVSQSPSNKVTEKGKDVELRCDPISGHTALYWYRQSLGQGLEFLIYFQGNSAPDKSGLPSDRFSAERTGGSVSTLTIQRTQQEDSAVYLCASSLGLATPPRSQYFGPGTRLLVL.

This chain joins TRBV6-5 and TRBJ1-3; no definite D call. There are 13 residues in the CDR3. Germline assignment: CDR1 MNHEY and CDR2 SVGAGI. Trimming removed 7 bases at V and 0 bases at J, with 7 bases between. The CDR3 nucleotides are TGTGCCAGCACCCCTGACTCTGGAAACACCATATATTTT. It yields the protein CASTPDSGNTIYF.

The chain has TRBV12-5 and TRBJ1-1, with TRBD1 matching 9 bases. Trimming took 2 bases from V and 4 from J; bases not matched to a gene: 20. The germline gives CDR1 LGHNT, CDR2 FRNRAP. The CDR3 covers 20 residues. CDR3 sequence: CASGLPQGTGLRWSVTEAFF. CDR3 in DNA: TGTGCTAGTGGTTTGCCCCAGGGGACAGGGCTTAGGTGGAGTGTCACTGAAGCTTTCTTT.

J is TRBJ2-7 and V is TRBV28; D gene uncertain. The CDR3 has 12 amino acids. V dropped 6 bases and J dropped 3 bases, with 9 bases sitting between them. Germline V gives CDR1 MDHEN, CDR2 SYDVKM. The CDR3 DNA reads as TGTGCCAGCAGCTCTGAAGTCTACGAGCAGTACTTC. Translation: CASSSEVYEQYF.

The chain joins TRBV19 to TRBJ1-2, with TRBD1 identical over 7 bases. V was clipped by 5 bases and J by 2 bases; unmatched bases: 8. CDR1 is LNHDA, CDR2 SQIVND, per germline (reference sequence). The CDR3 consists of 15 residues. This CDR3 reads CASSVGQATNYGYTF. CDR3 nucleotide sequence: TGTGCCAGTAGTGTCGGACAGGCGACCAACTATGGCTACACCTTC.

This clone has only a few counts. The chain couples TRBV10-3 to TRBJ1-1, with unresolved D. CDR1 and CDR2 (germline): ENHRY, SYGVKD. This CDR3 comprises 14 residues. CDR3 sequence reads: CGTLPSGRGTEAFF. Here the CDR3 DNA reads TGTGGAACGCTGCCCTCGGGTCGGGGCACTGAAGCTTTCTTT.

V and J are TRBV15 and TRBJ2-3; D unresolved. In germline, CDR1 is LNHNV, CDR2 YYDKDF (reference sequence). The CDR3 is 15 amino acids. Trimming removed 0 bases from V and 0 bases from J, with 7 bases in between. CDR3 residues: CATSRDLTSTDTQYF. As DNA, the CDR3 is TGTGCCACCAGCAGAGATTTGACTAGCACAGATACGCAGTATTTT.

This sequence joins TRBV7-2 and TRBJ2-2; D is undetermined. The CDR3 length is 14 residues. Germline V gene data show CDR1 as SGHTA and CDR2 as FQGNSA. Between the trimmed V and J ends, which lost 5 bases and 4 bases, there was a span of 11 bases. DNA of the CDR3: TGTGCCAGCAGCATCTTCGCCGCCACCGGGGAGCTGTTTTTT. Amino acids: CASSIFAATGELFF. Together with reference TRBV7-2 and TRBJ2-2, the CDR3 gives the full variable domain: GAGVSQSPSNKVTEKGKDVELRCDPISGHTALYWYRQSLGQGLEFLIYFQGNSAPDKSGLPSDRFSAERTGGSVSTLTIQRTQQEDSAVYLCASSIFAATGELFFGEGSRLTVL.

This chain uses TRBV11-2 with TRBJ1-2; D ambiguous. The germline V and J ends were trimmed by 1 base and 7 bases, with 7 bases remaining between them. CDR1 is SGHAT and CDR2 is FQNNGV in the germline V gene. The CDR3 loop spans 12 amino acids. CDR3 residues: CASSLAGSGYTF. The CDR3 coding sequence is TGTGCCAGCAGCTTAGCAGGCTCTGGCTACACCTTC.

The rearrangement links TRBV6-1 to TRBJ2-1; the D gene is possibly TRBD1 (6 bases). The CDR3 runs 13 residues. The V and J ends lost 3 bases and 10 bases respectively, with 13 bases between them. Germline values: CDR1 MNHNS, CDR2 SASEGT. The CDR3 spells CASSDNRDREQFF. The CDR3 nucleotides are TGTGCCAGCAGTGACAACAGGGATCGGGAGCAGTTCTTC.

V and J are TRBV2 and TRBJ1-1, with D maybe TRBD1 (5 bases). CDR1 and CDR2 (germline): SNHLY, FYNNEI. V lost 7 bases and J 6 bases, leaving 18 bases between the germline ends. The CDR3 has 14 amino acids. The CDR3 sequence is CASTAHEGRPEAFF. CDR3 nucleotides: TGTGCCAGCACGGCTCATGAGGGGAGGCCTGAAGCTTTCTTT.

This clone was detected ten times or more. The chain carries TRBV18 and TRBJ1-2, with unresolved D. V was clipped by 2 bases and J by 0 bases, with 13 bases between them. The CDR3 sequence is 16 residues long. Per germline, CDR1 KGHSH and CDR2 LQKENI. DNA of the CDR3: TGTGCCAGCTCACCAGAGACAAGAAGTTCTAACTATGGCTACACCTTC. Translation gives CASSPETRSSNYGYTF. Together with reference TRBV18 and TRBJ1-2, the CDR3 gives the full variable domain: NAGVMQNPRHLVRRRGQEARLRCSPMKGHSHVYWYRQLPEEGLKFMVYLQKENIIDESGMPKERFSAEFPKEGPSILRIQQVVRGDSAAYFCASSPETRSSNYGYTFGSGTRLTVV.

The rearrangement uses TRBV12-3 or TRBV12-4 and TRBJ1-1; D call uncertain. This CDR3 spans 13 amino acids. V lost 3 bases and J lost 0, with 5 bases in between. The chain's CDR3 is CASSFQVNTEAFF. CDR3 coding DNA: TGTGCCAGCAGTTTCCAGGTGAACACTGAAGCTTTCTTT.

The chain couples TRBV5-1 to TRBJ1-5, with a weak D call TRBD1 (6 bases). Germline CDR1 reads SGHRS; CDR2 reads YFSETQ. Between the trimmed V and J ends, which lost 4 bases and 7 bases, there was a span of 15 bases. This CDR3 contains 14 residues. The CDR3 nucleotides are TGCGCCAGCAGCCGGGGGGAGGGACAACAGCCCCAGCATTTT. It yields the protein CASSRGEGQQPQHF. The whole variable domain, remainder taken from reference TRBV5-1 and TRBJ1-5, is KAGVTQTPRYLIKTRGQQVTLSCSPISGHRSVSWYQQTPGQGLQFLFEYFSETQRNKGNFPGRFSGRQFSNSRSEMNVSTLELGDSALYLCASSRGEGQQPQHFGDGTRLSIL.

V and J are TRBV4-1 and TRBJ1-2, with D hard to call. Trimming took 3 bases from V and 4 from J, leaving 12 bases between them. The CDR3 runs 14 residues. Germline CDR1 and CDR2: MGHRA and YSYEKL. CDR3 DNA: TGCGCCAGCAGCCACGAAGGGCGTGCCTATGGCTACACCTTC. This gives the protein CASSHEGRAYGYTF.

The V gene is TRBV7-2, the J gene TRBJ1-4; D uncertain. V lost 3 bases, J lost 6 bases, and 17 bases lay in between. CDR3 length: 16 residues. Germline V gene data show CDR1 as SGHTA and CDR2 as FQGNSA. Here the CDR3 DNA reads TGTGCCAGCAGCTTCTCAGCAACCAATTCTGATGAAAAACTGTTTTTT. Its translation: CASSFSATNSDEKLFF.

The V gene is TRBV21-1, the J gene TRBJ1-5; the listed D gene, TRBD1, was not tested against the DNA. TRBV21-1 is deemed a pseudogene. The CDR3 has 21 amino acids. CDR3: CASSKGFSHRNQGTGAKPQHF. In DNA form, the CDR3 reads TGTGCCAGCAGCAAAGGCTTTTCCCACCGGAATCAAGGTACAGGGGCGAAGCCCCAGCATTTT.

J is TRBJ2-7 and V is TRBV29-1, with 7 bases aligning to TRBD1. This CDR3 contains 15 residues. Germline trimming cut 4 bases from V and 0 bases from J; bases unmatched to any gene: 9. Germline V gives CDR1 SQVTM, CDR2 ANQGSEA. The CDR3 region has the DNA TGCAGCGTTGCCGGGACAGAAAAGAGCTCCTACGAGCAGTACTTC. The encoded protein is CSVAGTEKSSYEQYF.

This rearrangement joins TRBV11-2 to TRBJ2-3; 9 bases are shared with TRBD2. CDR1 is SGHAT and CDR2 is FQNNGV in the germline V gene. The CDR3 spans 15 residues. V lost 10 bases, J lost 0 bases, and 8 bases stayed unmatched. This chain's CDR3 is CATLKSGGSTDTQYF. CDR3 nucleotides: TGTGCCACTCTAAAAAGCGGGGGGAGCACAGATACGCAGTATTTT.

The chain joins TRBV6-1 to TRBJ1-2, with a weak D call TRBD1 (5 bases). This CDR3 has 13 amino acids. CDR1 MNHNS and CDR2 SASEGT come from the germline V gene. V was clipped by 2 bases and J by 9 bases, with 13 bases between them. Written as DNA, the CDR3 is TGTGCCAGCAGTGAACTCAACCGGGGCCGCTACACCTTC. It specifies CASSELNRGRYTF.

This chain uses TRBV6-5 with TRBJ2-7; 14 positions agree with TRBD2. The CDR3 is 13 residues long. Trimming at V came to 11 bases and at J to 7 bases, leaving 7 bases not matched to a gene. CDR1 and CDR2 from the germline V gene are MNHEY and SVGAGI. The CDR3 protein is CAGGLAGGSEQYF. CDR3 bases: TGTGCCGGCGGACTAGCGGGGGGTTCAGAGCAGTACTTC.